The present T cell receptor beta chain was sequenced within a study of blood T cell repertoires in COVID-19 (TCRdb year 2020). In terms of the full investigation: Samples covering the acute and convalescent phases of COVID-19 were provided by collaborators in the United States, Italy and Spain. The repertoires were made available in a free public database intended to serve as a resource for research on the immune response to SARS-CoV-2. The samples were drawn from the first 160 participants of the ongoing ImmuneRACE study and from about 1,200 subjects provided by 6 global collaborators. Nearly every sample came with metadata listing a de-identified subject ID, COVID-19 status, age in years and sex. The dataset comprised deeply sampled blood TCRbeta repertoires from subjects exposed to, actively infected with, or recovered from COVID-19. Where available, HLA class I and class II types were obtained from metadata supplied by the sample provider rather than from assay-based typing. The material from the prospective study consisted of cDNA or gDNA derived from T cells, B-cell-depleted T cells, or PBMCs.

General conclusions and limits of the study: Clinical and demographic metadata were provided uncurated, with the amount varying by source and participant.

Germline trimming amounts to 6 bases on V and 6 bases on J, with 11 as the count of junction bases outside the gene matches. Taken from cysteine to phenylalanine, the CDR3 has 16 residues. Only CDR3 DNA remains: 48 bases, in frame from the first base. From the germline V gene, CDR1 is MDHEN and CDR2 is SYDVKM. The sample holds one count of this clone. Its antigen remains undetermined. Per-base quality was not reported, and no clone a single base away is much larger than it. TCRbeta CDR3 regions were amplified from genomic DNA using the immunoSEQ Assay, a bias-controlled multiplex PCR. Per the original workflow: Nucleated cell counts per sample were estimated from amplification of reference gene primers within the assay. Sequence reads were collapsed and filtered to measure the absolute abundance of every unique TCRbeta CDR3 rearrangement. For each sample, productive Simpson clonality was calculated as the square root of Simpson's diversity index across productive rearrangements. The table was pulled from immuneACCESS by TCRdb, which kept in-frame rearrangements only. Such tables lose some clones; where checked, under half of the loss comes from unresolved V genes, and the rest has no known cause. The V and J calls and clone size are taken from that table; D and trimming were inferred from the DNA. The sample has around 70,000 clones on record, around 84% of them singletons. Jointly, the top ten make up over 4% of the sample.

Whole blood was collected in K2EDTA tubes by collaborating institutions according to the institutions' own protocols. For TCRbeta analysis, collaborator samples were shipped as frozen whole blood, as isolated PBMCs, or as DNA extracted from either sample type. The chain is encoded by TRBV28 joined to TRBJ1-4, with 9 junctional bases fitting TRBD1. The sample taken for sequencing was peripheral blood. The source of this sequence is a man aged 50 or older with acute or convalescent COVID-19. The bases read TGTGCCAGCAGACCAGTGATACAGGGGGCTCATGAAAAACTGTTTTTT. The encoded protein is CASRPVIQGAHEKLFF.